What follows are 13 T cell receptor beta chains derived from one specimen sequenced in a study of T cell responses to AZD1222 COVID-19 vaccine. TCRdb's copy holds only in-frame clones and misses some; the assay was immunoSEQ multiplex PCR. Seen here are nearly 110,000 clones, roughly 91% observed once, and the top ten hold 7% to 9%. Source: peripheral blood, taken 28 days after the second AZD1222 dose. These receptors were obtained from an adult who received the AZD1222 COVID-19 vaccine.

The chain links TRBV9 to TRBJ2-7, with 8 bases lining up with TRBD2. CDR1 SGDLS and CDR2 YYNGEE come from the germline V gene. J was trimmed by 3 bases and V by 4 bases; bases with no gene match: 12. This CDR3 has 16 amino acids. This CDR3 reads CASSPSYGGGFYEQYF. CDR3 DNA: TGTGCCAGCAGCCCCTCTTACGGCGGGGGGTTCTACGAGCAGTACTTC. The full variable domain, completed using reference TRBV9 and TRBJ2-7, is DSGVTQTPKHLITATGQRVTLRCSPRSGDLSVYWYQQSLDQGLQFLIQYYNGEERAKGNILERFSAQQFPDLHSELNLSSLELGDSALYFCASSPSYGGGFYEQYFGPGTRLTVT.

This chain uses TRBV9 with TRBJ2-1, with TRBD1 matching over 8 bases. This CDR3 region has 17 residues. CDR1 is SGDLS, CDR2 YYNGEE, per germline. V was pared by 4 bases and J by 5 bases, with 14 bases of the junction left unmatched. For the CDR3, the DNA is TGTGCCAGCAGCCCAGTCGGGGGTGCAGGGGGCAACAATGAGCAGTTCTTC. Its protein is CASSPVGGAGGNNEQFF. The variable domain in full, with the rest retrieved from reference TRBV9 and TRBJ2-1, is DSGVTQTPKHLITATGQRVTLRCSPRSGDLSVYWYQQSLDQGLQFLIQYYNGEERAKGNILERFSAQQFPDLHSELNLSSLELGDSALYFCASSPVGGAGGNNEQFFGPGTRLTVL.

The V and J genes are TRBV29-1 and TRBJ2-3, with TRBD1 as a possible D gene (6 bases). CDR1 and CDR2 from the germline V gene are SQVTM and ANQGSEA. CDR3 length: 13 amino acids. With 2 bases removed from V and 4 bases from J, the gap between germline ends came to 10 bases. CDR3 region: CSVEPQGSDTQYF. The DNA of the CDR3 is TGCAGCGTTGAACCACAGGGTTCAGATACGCAGTATTTT.

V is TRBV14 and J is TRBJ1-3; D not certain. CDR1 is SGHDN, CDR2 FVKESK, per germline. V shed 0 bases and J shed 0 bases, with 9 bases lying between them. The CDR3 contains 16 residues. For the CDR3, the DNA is TGTGCCAGCAGCCAAGATACGGTGGGCTCTGGAAACACCATATATTTT. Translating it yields CASSQDTVGSGNTIYF. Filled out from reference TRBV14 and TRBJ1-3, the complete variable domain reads EAGVTQFPSHSVIEKGQTVTLRCDPISGHDNLYWYRRVMGKEIKFLLHFVKESKQDESGMPNNRFLAERTGGTYSTLKVQPAELEDSGVYFCASSQDTVGSGNTIYFGEGSWLTVV.

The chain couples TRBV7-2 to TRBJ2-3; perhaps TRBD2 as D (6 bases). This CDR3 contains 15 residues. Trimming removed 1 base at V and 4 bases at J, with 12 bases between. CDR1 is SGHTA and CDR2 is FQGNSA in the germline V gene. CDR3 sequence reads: CASSLGLANPDTQYF. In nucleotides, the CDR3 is TGTGCCAGCAGCTTAGGGCTAGCGAACCCAGATACGCAGTATTTT.

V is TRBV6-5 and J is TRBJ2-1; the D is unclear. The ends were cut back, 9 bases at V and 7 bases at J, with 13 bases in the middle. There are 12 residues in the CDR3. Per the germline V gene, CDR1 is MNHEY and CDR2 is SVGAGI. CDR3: CASRFSLNEQFF. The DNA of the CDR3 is TGTGCCAGTCGCTTTAGTCTGAATGAGCAGTTCTTC.

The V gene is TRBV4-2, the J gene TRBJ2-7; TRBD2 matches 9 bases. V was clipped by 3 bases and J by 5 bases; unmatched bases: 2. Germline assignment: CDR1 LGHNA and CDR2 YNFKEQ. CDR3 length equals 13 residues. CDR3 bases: TGTGCCAGCAGCCATGGGACTAGCAACGAGCAGTACTTC. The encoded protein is CASSHGTSNEQYF.

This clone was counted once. CDR3 nucleotide sequence: TGTGCCAGCAGGATGGAAGCCAAAAACATTCAGTACTTC. Translated, it gives CASRMEAKNIQYF. The rearrangement links TRBV2 to TRBJ2-4; D unresolved. CDR1 and CDR2 from the germline V gene are SNHLY and FYNNEI. The V end lost 6 bases, the J end lost 0 bases, and 6 bases lay between the germline ends. CDR3 length equals 13 residues. Looking up the rest from reference TRBV2 and TRBJ2-4 gives the full variable domain: EPEVTQTPSHQVTQMGQEVILRCVPISNHLYFYWYRQILGQKVEFLVSFYNNEISEKSEIFDDQFSVERPDGSNFTLKIRSTKLEDSAMYFCASRMEAKNIQYFGAGTRLSVL.

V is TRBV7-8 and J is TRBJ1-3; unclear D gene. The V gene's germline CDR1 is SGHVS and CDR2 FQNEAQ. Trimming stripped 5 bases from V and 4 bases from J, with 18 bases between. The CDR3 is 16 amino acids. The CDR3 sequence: CASSLGEPSKGNTIYF. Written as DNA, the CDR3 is TGTGCCAGCAGCCTAGGAGAGCCTTCAAAGGGAAACACCATATATTTT.

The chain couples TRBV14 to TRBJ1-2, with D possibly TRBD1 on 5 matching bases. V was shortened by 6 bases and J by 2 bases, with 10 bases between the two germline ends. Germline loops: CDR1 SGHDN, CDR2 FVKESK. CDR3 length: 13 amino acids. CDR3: CASSFRQNYGYTF. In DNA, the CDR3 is TGTGCCAGCAGTTTCAGACAGAACTATGGCTACACCTTC.

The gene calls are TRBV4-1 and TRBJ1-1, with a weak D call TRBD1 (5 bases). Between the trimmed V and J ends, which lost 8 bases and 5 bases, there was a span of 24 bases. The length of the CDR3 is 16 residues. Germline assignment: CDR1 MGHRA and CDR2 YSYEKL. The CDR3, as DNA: TGCGCCAGCGGGGCCCCCAATCGGGGCAAAAGAACTGAAGCTTTCTTT. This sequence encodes CASGAPNRGKRTEAFF.

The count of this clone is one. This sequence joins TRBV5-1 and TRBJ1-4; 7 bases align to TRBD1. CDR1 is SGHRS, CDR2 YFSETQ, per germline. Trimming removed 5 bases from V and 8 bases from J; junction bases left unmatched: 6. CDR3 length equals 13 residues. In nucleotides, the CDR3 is TGCGCCAGCAGACTCACAGGGGACGAAAAACTGTTTTTT. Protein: CASRLTGDEKLFF.

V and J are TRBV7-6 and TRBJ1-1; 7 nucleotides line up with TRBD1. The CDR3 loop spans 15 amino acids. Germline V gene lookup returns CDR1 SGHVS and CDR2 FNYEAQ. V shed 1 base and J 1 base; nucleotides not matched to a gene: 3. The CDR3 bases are TGTGCCAGCAGCTTAGGGACAGGTGGGAACACTGAAGCTTTCTTT. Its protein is CASSLGTGGNTEAFF.